Listed below are T cell receptor beta chains from one sample, sequenced in a study of spatial heterogeneity in lung cancer. TCRdb ran MiXCR on the 5' RACE reads and lists one entry per CDR3 protein. The table has about 120,000 distinct CDR3 sequences, 10% to 15% seen once; the top ten hold around 16%. Material: PBMCs, obtained at follow-up. These receptors all stem from a male donor with early-stage non-small cell lung cancer. CDR3s include the opening cysteine and the closing phenylalanine or tryptophan. The D gene is left open where the match is weak. Size is omitted from some rows. Given values are once, few, many or a class for expanded clones.

J gene	CDR3 length	V gene	D gene	clone size	CDR3 DNA	CDR3 protein
TRBJ1-6	13	TRBV2	.	.	TGTGCCAGCAGGGGGCGAGTGCGTTCACCCCTCCACTTT	CASRGRVRSPLHF
TRBJ1-4	13	TRBV28	.	.	TGTGCCAGCAGTTTCCCGACAGACGAAAAACTGTTTTTT	CASSFPTDEKLFF
TRBJ2-2	12	TRBV28	.	.	TGTGCCAGCAGCCGACAAACCGGGGAGCTGTTTTTT	CASSRQTGELFF
TRBJ1-5	16	TRBV7-2	TRBD1	.	TGTGCCAGCAGCTTAGTTGCGACAGGGGATGGCCAGCCCCAGCATTTT	CASSLVATGDGQPQHF
TRBJ1-5	15	TRBV12-3/TRBV12-4	TRBD1	few	TGTGCCAGCAAATCGGGACAGGGGGACGCTCAGCCCCAGCATTTT	CASKSGQGDAQPQHF
TRBJ2-7	11	TRBV3-1	.	.	TGTGCCAGCAGCCACGTACACGAGCAGTACTTC	CASSHVHEQYF
TRBJ1-5	14	TRBV12-3/TRBV12-4	TRBD1	many	TGTGCCAGCAGTACCGGACAGGGGAGACAGCCCCAGCATTTT	CASSTGQGRQPQHF
TRBJ2-1	17	TRBV9	TRBD2	few	TGTGCCAGCAGCGTATCCCTAGCGGGGGCCCCTTACAATGAGCAGTTCTTC	CASSVSLAGAPYNEQFF
TRBJ2-5	11	TRBV19	.	.	TGTGCCAGTAGTAAAGAAGAGACCCAGTACTTC	CASSKEETQYF
TRBJ2-7	12	TRBV6-5	TRBD1	few	TGTGCCACCCGCGCAGGGGGTTACGAGCAGTACTTC	CATRAGGYEQYF
TRBJ1-1	17	TRBV9	.	.	TGTGCCAGCAGCCCCAGAGACAGGTCCGCCTGGGATACTGAAGCTTTCTTT	CASSPRDRSAWDTEAFF
TRBJ2-7	15	TRBV20-1	TRBD1	.	TGCAGTGCTAGGGTTAGCCCGCGGACAGGTGCCGAGCAGTACTTC	CSARVSPRTGAEQYF
TRBJ2-1	17	TRBV5-5	TRBD2	many	TGTGCCAGCAGTTTTGGGGAGGGACTAGCGGCGTACAATGAGCAGTTCTTC	CASSFGEGLAAYNEQFF
TRBJ2-2	15	TRBV29-1	TRBD2	many	TGCAGCGGTACGACTAGCGGGGTAAACACCGGGGAGCTGTTTTTT	CSGTTSGVNTGELFF
TRBJ1-2	13	TRBV12-3/TRBV12-4	.	.	TGTGCCAGCACCGGCGGGGCAAACTATGGCTACACCTTC	CASTGGANYGYTF
TRBJ1-5	14	TRBV11-2	.	.	TGTGCCAGCAGCTCGAGACCGGGACACCAGCCCCAGCATTTT	CASSSRPGHQPQHF
TRBJ2-1	16	TRBV9	TRBD1	.	TGTGCCAGCAGCTCAACCATTAGACAGGGGTACTTTGAGCAGTTCTTC	CASSSTIRQGYFEQFF
TRBJ2-7	13	TRBV3-1	.	.	TGTGCCAGCAGCCAACATGCAGGGAACGAGCAGTACTTC	CASSQHAGNEQYF
TRBJ1-1	14	TRBV28	.	.	TGTGCCAGCAGTCCCGACATCCTGAGCACAGAAGCTTTCTTT	CASSPDILSTEAFF
TRBJ2-5	16	TRBV14	TRBD2	.	TGTGCCAGCAGCCAAGATAAGCCCCGGGGAGGGGAGAGCCAGTACTTC	CASSQDKPRGGESQYF
TRBJ2-5	17	TRBV6-5	TRBD1	.	TGTGCCAGCAGTTACTCCCCCGGCAAGGGGGCGCGAGAGACCCAGTACTTC	CASSYSPGKGARETQYF
TRBJ2-3	15	TRBV5-1	.	many	TGCGCCAGCAGCTTGGCACACGCAGACCCAGATACGCAGTATTTT	CASSLAHADPDTQYF
TRBJ2-7	12	TRBV7-9	.	few	TGTGCCAGCAGCCCAAACGGCCTTTTTCGGTACTTC	CASSPNGLFRYF
TRBJ2-3	16	TRBV10-3	TRBD2	many	TGTGCCGGCGGAGGCGGGGGTTCCCATAGCACAGATACGCAGTATTTT	CAGGGGGSHSTDTQYF
TRBJ1-1	16	TRBV9	.	many	TGTGCCAGCAGCGTAGATAGGGGAGGGCGGAACACTGAAGCTTTCTTT	CASSVDRGGRNTEAFF